These 20 T cell receptor beta chains were sequenced from one sample in a study of post-analysis software for immune sequencing data. Whole-study results and caveats: TRBV segments more frequent in patients than in controls numbered several and included TRBV5-6, TRBV5-1 and TRBV20-1.

Built from TCR beta cDNA, the libraries had unique molecular identifiers in them. TCRdb fed the PCR reads into MiXCR, producing one record per CDR3 protein. The profile shows 550,000 to 700,000 distinct CDR3 sequences, roughly 40% of them singletons. Antigen specificity for these receptors is unknown. Sequencing was carried out using blood. The receptors stem from a girl aged 10 to 17 with multiple sclerosis.

The genes are TRBV12-3 or TRBV12-4 and TRBJ1-5; no firm D call. The CDR3 is 15 residues long. V dropped 6 bases and J dropped 9 bases, with 21 bases sitting between them. This CDR3 reads CASSPTMRTPRPQHF. CDR3 coding DNA: TGTGCCAGCAGCCCTACCATGCGGACTCCCAGGCCCCAGCATTTT.

The gene calls are TRBV12-3 or TRBV12-4 and TRBJ2-7; the D is unclear. Trimming removed 3 bases from V and 0 bases from J, with 12 bases in between. The CDR3 has 15 residues. The CDR3 nucleotides are TGTGCCAGCAGTTTCCGCAGCACCGGCTCCTACGAGCAGTACTTC. It is translated as CASSFRSTGSYEQYF.

J is TRBJ1-2 and V is TRBV5-1; D gene unclear. The V end lost 0 bases, the J end lost 5 bases, and 14 bases lay between the germline ends. This CDR3 has 15 residues. Germline loops: CDR1 SGHRS, CDR2 YFSETQ. The chain's CDR3 is CASSLDSGPLYGYTF. The CDR3 nucleotides are TGCGCCAGCAGCTTGGATTCAGGACCTTTATATGGCTACACCTTC.

This chain links TRBV12-3 or TRBV12-4 with TRBJ2-3; the match to TRBD1 covers 7 bases. The CDR3 extends over 16 amino acids. V lost 7 bases to trimming and J lost 3 bases; unmatched junction nucleotides: 13. Here the CDR3 reads CASKLQGFGVTDTQYF. In DNA, the CDR3 is TGTGCCAGCAAGTTACAGGGGTTCGGCGTTACAGATACGCAGTATTTT.

In its sample, this clonotype was seen many times. J is TRBJ2-5 and V is TRBV6-1, with TRBD2 identical over 11 bases. The CDR3 is 15 amino acids. Germline CDR1 MNHNS, CDR2 SASEGT. V was pared by 2 bases and J by 4 bases, with 3 bases of the junction left unmatched. CDR3 nucleotides: TGTGCCAGCAGTGAATATAGCGGGGGGGTAGAGACCCAGTACTTC. Its protein product is CASSEYSGGVETQYF.

The rearrangement joins TRBV27 to TRBJ1-2, with 10 bases aligning to TRBD1. The CDR3 spans 15 residues. CDR1 and CDR2 from the germline V gene are MNHEY and SMNVEV (reference sequence). Trimming removed 4 bases from V and 6 bases from J; junction bases left unmatched: 8. The CDR3 here is CASSSGDRGIDGYTF. CDR3 DNA sequence: TGTGCCAGCAGTTCCGGGGACAGGGGTATAGATGGCTACACCTTC.

This clonotype has just a few counts. A junction boundary mismatches the germline segment, possibly from a read error. V is TRBV2 and J is TRBJ2-4; 10 bases line up with TRBD2. The J call is in doubt because the DNA end fits TRBJ2-7 better. CDR1 and CDR2 (germline): SNHLY, FYNNEI. The CDR3 spans 16 residues. The CDR3 reads CANSEARTSGSYEQYF. The CDR3 DNA reads as TGTGCCAACAGTGAAGCGAGGACTAGCGGATCCTACGAGCAGTACTTC.

The chain combines TRBV5-6 with TRBJ2-1; 7 nucleotides line up with TRBD2. Unmatched junction bases numbered 6, after V lost 2 bases and J lost 4 bases. The CDR3 loop spans 15 amino acids. Germline CDR1 SGHDT, CDR2 YYEEEE. The CDR3 sequence: CASSFKRGGYNEQFF. CDR3 DNA sequence: TGTGCCAGCAGCTTCAAGCGGGGAGGGTACAATGAGCAGTTCTTC.

This chain connects TRBV12-3 or TRBV12-4 to TRBJ1-1; the match to TRBD1 covers 9 bases. The CDR3 has 12 amino acids. The V segment lost 5 bases and the J segment 6 bases; nucleotides outside the gene matches: 1. The CDR3 bases are TGTGCCAGCAGTAGACAGGGGGCTGAAGCTTTCTTT. It yields the protein CASSRQGAEAFF.

The chain has TRBV12-3 or TRBV12-4 and TRBJ1-5; the D is unclear. The CDR3 contains 17 residues. V lost 4 bases to trimming and J lost 0 bases, with 16 bases between them. CDR3 DNA sequence: TGTGCCAGCAGTTATAGAGGTCGAGCCTTTAGCAATCAGCCCCAGCATTTT. Residues: CASSYRGRAFSNQPQHF.

The chain combines TRBV10-3 with TRBJ2-5, with 13 bases identical to TRBD2. This CDR3 spans 18 amino acids. With 3 bases clipped from V and 5 bases from J, the junction kept 12 bases outside the gene matches. The germline gives CDR1 ENHRY, CDR2 SYGVKD. In DNA, the CDR3 is TGTGCCATCAGTGAAGCCGGGCGGACTAGCGGGGGAGAGGAGACCCAGTACTTC. Protein: CAISEAGRTSGGEETQYF.

This clonotype was detected only a few times. This chain links TRBV4-2 with TRBJ2-7; 9 nucleotides align to TRBD2. V shed 4 bases, J shed 2 bases, and the junction held 6 bases outside the gene matches. The V gene's germline CDR1 is LGHNA and CDR2 YNFKEQ. CDR3 size: 15 residues. The CDR3 DNA reads as TGTGCCAGCAGCCTTGGGCGGGAGGGCCCCTACGAGCAGTACTTC. Translating gives CASSLGREGPYEQYF.

V and J are TRBV12-3 or TRBV12-4 and TRBJ2-5; 9 nucleotides align to TRBD1. The better agreement between TRBJ2-7 and the DNA end casts doubt on the J call. This CDR3 is 13 amino acids long. The CDR3 reads CASSFGQGSEQYF. The CDR3 bases are TGTGCCAGCAGTTTTGGACAGGGGAGCGAGCAGTACTTC.

The rearrangement links TRBV3-1 to TRBJ1-5; maybe TRBD1 (5 bases). V shed 5 bases and J shed 2 bases, with 13 bases lying between them. This CDR3 comprises 15 residues. Germline V gene sequence: CDR1 LGHDT, CDR2 YNNKEL (reference sequence). CDR3 in DNA: TGTGCCAGCAGCGCTTCCTGGGGGGGCAATCAGCCCCAGCATTTT. It translates to CASSASWGGNQPQHF. Full variable domain (missing parts from reference TRBV3-1 and TRBJ1-5): DTAVSQTPKYLVTQMGNDKSIKCEQNLGHDTMYWYKQDSKKFLKIMFSYNNKELIINETVPNRFSPKSPDKAHLNLHINSLELGDSAVYFCASSASWGGNQPQHFGDGTRLSIL.

This clonotype has more than one count but fewer than ten. The chain couples TRBV4-2 to TRBJ2-7, with D possibly TRBD1 on 6 matching bases. Trimming took off 2 bases at V and 2 bases at J, with 7 bases between the two ends. The CDR3 totals 13 residues. Germline V gives CDR1 LGHNA, CDR2 YNFKEQ. The CDR3 region is CASSQTGTYEQYF. In nucleotides, the CDR3 is TGTGCCAGCAGCCAAACAGGGACCTACGAGCAGTACTTC.

Remarks on this clonotype: The final CDR3 position lacks the conserved phenylalanine or tryptophan, pointing to a likely read error. The rearrangement links TRBV7-8 to TRBJ2-5, with 11 bases fitting TRBD2. Germline V gives CDR1 SGHVS, CDR2 FQNEAQ. The CDR3 runs to 20 residues. Trimming took 2 bases from V and 2 from J; bases not matched to a gene: 16. CDR3 in DNA: TGTGCCAGCAGCTTACTTTCATTTCGACTAGCGGGACAACCACAAGAGACCCAGTACTGC. Protein sequence: CASSLLSFRLAGQPQETQYC.

V and J are TRBV7-2 and TRBJ1-6; possible D gene TRBD1, 6 bases. Looked up from germline, CDR1 is SGHTA and CDR2 is FQGNSA. Trimming shortened V by 5 bases and J by 4 bases, and 15 bases separated the two germline ends. The CDR3 covers 16 residues. The CDR3 DNA is TGTGCCAGCAGCAAAACGGACAGCCCGTATAATTCACCCCTCCACTTT. Amino acids: CASSKTDSPYNSPLHF.

The V call is TRBV12-3 or TRBV12-4, the J call TRBJ2-7; D remains ambiguous. This CDR3 contains 16 residues. V was cut by 6 bases and J by 2 bases, with 20 bases left in between. In DNA, the CDR3 is TGTGCCAGCAGCCGAGCGCTGGGAACCTATACCTACGAGCAGTACTTC. It is translated as CASSRALGTYTYEQYF.

This clonotype occurred a few times. The V and J genes are TRBV19 and TRBJ2-1; 8 bases map to TRBD1. V was clipped by 1 base and J by 0 bases; unmatched bases: 5. The germline CDR1 and CDR2 sequences are LNHDA and SQIVND (reference sequence). This CDR3 region has 17 residues. CDR3 in DNA: TGTGCCAGTAGTATAGCAGGGGGCGGAGGCTCCTACAATGAGCAGTTCTTC. This sequence encodes CASSIAGGGGSYNEQFF.

This clonotype was picked up a small number of times. The genes are TRBV5-1 and TRBJ2-7; D is unclear. V lost 0 bases and J 1 base, leaving 8 bases between the germline ends. Looked up from germline, CDR1 is SGHRS and CDR2 is YFSETQ. The CDR3 runs 14 residues. The CDR3 protein is CASSLVKGSYEQYF. The CDR3 DNA reads as TGCGCCAGCAGCTTGGTAAAGGGATCCTACGAGCAGTACTTC.